Below, 11 T cell receptor beta chains from the same sample are listed, as sequenced in a study of blood T cell repertoires in COVID-19. TCRdb's table, derived via immunoSEQ multiplex PCR, lists solely in-frame clones and lacks some. The sample has some 250,000 clones; 81% are singletons. The sample comprised peripheral blood. The source of these receptors is a woman in her sixties with active or convalescent COVID-19.

The chain employs TRBV27 and TRBJ1-1; weak D call: TRBD1 (6 bases). Trimming pared 3 bases from V and 10 bases from J, leaving 18 bases between. This CDR3 comprises 14 residues. Germline CDR1 is MNHEY and CDR2 is SMNVEV (reference sequence). CDR3 in DNA: TGTGCCAGCAGTTTGAACAGGGTAGTAATGACAGCTTTCTTT. It codes for CASSLNRVVMTAFF.

The rearrangement links TRBV30 to TRBJ2-7; TRBD2 might be the D (5 bases). The germline gives CDR1 GTSNPN, CDR2 SVGIG (reference sequence). There are 14 residues in the CDR3. V was pared by 3 bases and J by 0 bases, with 12 bases between. The CDR3 sequence is CAWRTGRDSYEQYF. The CDR3 bases are TGTGCCTGGAGAACCGGACGGGACTCCTACGAGCAGTACTTC.

The rearrangement joins TRBV19 to TRBJ1-1; D is unclear. Trimming removed 3 bases at V and 0 bases at J, with 11 bases between. Germline assignment: CDR1 LNHDA and CDR2 SQIVND (reference sequence). The length of the CDR3 is 15 residues. CDR3 protein: CASSMEADMNTEAFF. CDR3 DNA sequence: TGTGCCAGTAGTATGGAGGCAGATATGAACACTGAAGCTTTCTTT. Complete variable domain (other parts from reference TRBV19 and TRBJ1-1): DGGITQSPKYLFRKEGQNVTLSCEQNLNHDAMYWYRQDPGQGLRLIYYSQIVNDFQKGDIAEGYSVSREKKESFPLTVTSAQKNPTAFYLCASSMEADMNTEAFFGQGTRLTVV.

V and J are TRBV23-1 and TRBJ1-2, with TRBD1 identical over 9 bases. TRBV23-1 is noted as an ORF with a role that remains uncertain. V shed 5 bases and J 6 bases; nucleotides not matched to a gene: 4. The CDR3 is 13 amino acids. For the CDR3, the DNA is TGCGCCAGCAGTTACAGGGGGCCGGATGGCTACACCTTC. Its protein is CASSYRGPDGYTF.

This clone has only a few counts. The rearrangement joins TRBV11-2 to TRBJ1-2; 8 nucleotides match TRBD1. CDR1 SGHAT and CDR2 FQNNGV come from the germline V gene. The CDR3 loop spans 15 amino acids. The ends lost 5 bases at V and 4 bases at J; junction bases unmatched: 9. CDR3 in DNA: TGTGCCAGCAGCCCTCTCGGACAGGGACCCTATGGCTACACCTTC. Its protein is CASSPLGQGPYGYTF.

The chain carries TRBV2 and TRBJ1-3; D gene ambiguous. The V gene's germline CDR1 is SNHLY and CDR2 FYNNEI. The CDR3 runs to 16 residues. Trimming took off 5 bases at V and 0 bases at J, with 14 bases between the two ends. For the CDR3, the DNA is TGTGCCAGCAGTATGGACTTTTCCGTCTCTGGAAACACCATATATTTT. Residues: CASSMDFSVSGNTIYF.

Regarding this clone: A junction boundary mismatches the germline segment, possibly from a read error. The CDR3 sequence: CASSPLGQAGEAF. DNA for the CDR3: TGTGCCAGCAGTCCCCTGGGACAGGCCGGAGAGGCTTTT. The chain employs TRBV27 and TRBJ1-5, with 8 positions matching TRBD1. The CDR3 is made up of 13 amino acids. Germline lookup yields CDR1 MNHEY and CDR2 SMNVEV (reference sequence).

This sequence joins TRBV19 and TRBJ1-6; 11 bases line up with TRBD1. CDR1 and CDR2 from the germline V gene are LNHDA and SQIVND (reference sequence). Trimming cost V 8 bases and J 7 bases; bases outside gene matches: 1. The CDR3 extends over 13 amino acids. The CDR3 sequence is CASGDRGNSPLHF. Written as DNA, the CDR3 is TGTGCCAGTGGGGACAGGGGGAATTCACCCCTCCACTTT.

The genes are TRBV7-8 and TRBJ1-3; D remains ambiguous. The germline V gene has CDR1 SGHVS and CDR2 FQNEAQ. This CDR3 is 16 amino acids long. V lost 1 base and J 0 bases, leaving 10 bases between the germline ends. The CDR3 bases are TGTGCCAGCAGCTTAGGTAGCCCAACCTCTGGAAACACCATATATTTT. Translation: CASSLGSPTSGNTIYF. The variable domain in full, with the rest retrieved from reference TRBV7-8 and TRBJ1-3, is GAGVSQSPRYKVAKRGQDVALRCDPISGHVSLFWYQQALGQGPEFLTYFQNEAQLDKSGLPSDRFFAERPEGSVSTLKIQRTQQEDSAVYLCASSLGSPTSGNTIYFGEGSWLTVV.

The chain combines TRBV6-5 with TRBJ1-2; 8 nucleotides align to TRBD1. Germline CDR1 and CDR2: MNHEY and SVGAGI. The trim removed 6 bases at V and 4 bases at J, leaving 7 bases unmatched. The CDR3 contains 14 residues. The CDR3 loop reads CASRTTGEGYGYTF. Written as DNA, the CDR3 is TGTGCCAGCAGGACGACAGGGGAGGGCTATGGCTACACCTTC.

This chain joins TRBV7-8 and TRBJ1-4; TRBD1 matches at 8 bases. The V gene's germline CDR1 is SGHVS and CDR2 FQNEAQ. J lost 4 bases, V lost 5 bases, and 6 bases had no gene match. This CDR3 comprises 15 residues. Here the CDR3 reads CASSLGTGFNEKLFF. CDR3 sequence (DNA): TGTGCCAGCAGCCTCGGGACAGGATTTAATGAAAAACTGTTTTTT.